Included here is one T cell receptor (beta chain) sequence, with context. The repertoire was sequenced with immunoSEQ multiplex PCR; TCRdb's copy has only in-frame clones and lacks some. The sample lists 150,000 to 200,000 clones, roughly 84% occurring once. The data are from a study of blood T cell repertoires in COVID-19. Study in general: From T cells, B-cell-depleted T cells, or PBMCs came the material, which was cDNA or gDNA.

Per germline, CDR1 SGHVS and CDR2 FQNEAQ. The CDR3 sequence is 16 residues long. V lost 2 bases to trimming and J lost 7 bases; unmatched junction nucleotides: 8. This chain connects TRBV7-8 to TRBJ1-6; the match to TRBD1 covers 7 bases. This TCR was sampled from a woman in her 70s with COVID-19, enrolled during active disease. Sequencing was carried out using peripheral blood. The CDR3 DNA reads as TGTGCCAGCAGCTTACTTCGGACAGGCGGAAATTCACCCCTCCACTTT. This encodes CASSLLRTGGNSPLHF.